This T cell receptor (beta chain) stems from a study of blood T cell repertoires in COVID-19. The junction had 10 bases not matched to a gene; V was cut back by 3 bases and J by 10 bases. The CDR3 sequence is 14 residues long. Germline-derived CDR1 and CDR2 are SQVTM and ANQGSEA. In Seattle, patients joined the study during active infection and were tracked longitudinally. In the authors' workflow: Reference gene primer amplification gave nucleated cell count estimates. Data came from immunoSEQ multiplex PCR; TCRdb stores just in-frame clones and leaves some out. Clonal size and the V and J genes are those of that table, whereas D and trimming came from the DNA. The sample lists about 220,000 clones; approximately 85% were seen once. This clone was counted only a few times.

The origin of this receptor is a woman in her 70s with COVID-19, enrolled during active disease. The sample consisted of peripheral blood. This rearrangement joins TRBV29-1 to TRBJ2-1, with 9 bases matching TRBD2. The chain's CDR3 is CSVEYSGRFGEQFF. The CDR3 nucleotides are TGCAGCGTTGAGTATAGCGGGAGATTCGGGGAGCAGTTCTTC.